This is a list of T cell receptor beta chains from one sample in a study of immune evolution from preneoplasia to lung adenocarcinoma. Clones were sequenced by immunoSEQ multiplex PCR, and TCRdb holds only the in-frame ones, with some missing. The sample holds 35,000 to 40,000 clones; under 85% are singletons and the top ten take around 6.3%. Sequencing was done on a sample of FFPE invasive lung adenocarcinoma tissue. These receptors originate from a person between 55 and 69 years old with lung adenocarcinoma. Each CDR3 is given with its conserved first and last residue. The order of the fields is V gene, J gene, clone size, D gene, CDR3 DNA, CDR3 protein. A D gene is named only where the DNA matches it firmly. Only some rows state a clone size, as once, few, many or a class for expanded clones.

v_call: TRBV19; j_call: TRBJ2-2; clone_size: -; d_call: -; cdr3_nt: TGTGCCAGTAGTATGAGGGAAGGGATCGGGGAGCTGTTTTTT; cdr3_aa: CASSMREGIGELFF
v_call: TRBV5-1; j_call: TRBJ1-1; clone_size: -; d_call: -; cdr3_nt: TGCGCCAGCAGCGAGAGGCCCGGGGGGCATGGCACTGAAGCTTTCTTT; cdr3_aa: CASSERPGGHGTEAFF
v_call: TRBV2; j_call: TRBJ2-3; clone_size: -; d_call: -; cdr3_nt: TGTGCCAGCAGTTACACAGATACGCAGTATTTT; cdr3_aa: CASSYTDTQYF
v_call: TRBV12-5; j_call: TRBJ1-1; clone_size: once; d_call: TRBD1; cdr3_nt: TGTGCTAGTGGTTTGGGGACAGGGGCCAACACTGAAGCTTTCTTT; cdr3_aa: CASGLGTGANTEAFF
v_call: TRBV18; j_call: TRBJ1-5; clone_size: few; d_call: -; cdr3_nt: TGTGCCAGCTCCTACTACCGGGATGAGCAGCCCCAGCATTTT; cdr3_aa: CASSYYRDEQPQHF
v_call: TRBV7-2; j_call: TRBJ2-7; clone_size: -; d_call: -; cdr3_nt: TGTGCCAGCAGCTTGCGTCAGGGAAGGGAGCAGTACTTC; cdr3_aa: CASSLRQGREQYF
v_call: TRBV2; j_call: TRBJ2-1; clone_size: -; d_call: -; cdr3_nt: TGTGCCAGCAGTGAACGTCGGGGGCAATACAATGAGCAGTTCTTC; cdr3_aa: CASSERRGQYNEQFF
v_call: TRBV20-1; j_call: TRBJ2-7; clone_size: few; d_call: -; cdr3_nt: TGCAGTGCTAGCCCGATCTACGAGCAGTACTTC; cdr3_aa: CSASPIYEQYF
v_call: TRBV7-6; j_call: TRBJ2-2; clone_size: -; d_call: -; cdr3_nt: TGTGCCAGCAGCTTAGCCCTCGGAGGCCGGGAGCTGTTTTTT; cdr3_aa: CASSLALGGRELFF
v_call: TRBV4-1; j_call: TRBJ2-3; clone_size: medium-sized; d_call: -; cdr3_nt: TGCGCCAGCAGCCCTTCTGCAGGGACGGATACGCAGTATTTT; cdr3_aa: CASSPSAGTDTQYF
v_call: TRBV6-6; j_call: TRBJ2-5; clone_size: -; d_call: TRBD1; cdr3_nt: TGTGCCAGCACCACAGGGGGCAGACAAGAGACCCAGTACTTC; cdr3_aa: CASTTGGRQETQYF
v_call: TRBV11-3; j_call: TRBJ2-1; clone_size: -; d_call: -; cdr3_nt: TGTGCCAGCAGCTTAGATCGTGGATCCCACAATGAGCAGTTCTTC; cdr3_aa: CASSLDRGSHNEQFF
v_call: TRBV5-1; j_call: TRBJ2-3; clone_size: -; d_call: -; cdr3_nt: TGCGCCAGCAGCCCGGGCTCGGCGTTGAGCACAGATACGCAGTATTTT; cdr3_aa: CASSPGSALSTDTQYF
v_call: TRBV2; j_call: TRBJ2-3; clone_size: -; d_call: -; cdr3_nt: TGTGCCAGCAGTGAATGGGGGTCTCTCTTT; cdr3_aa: CASSEWGSLF